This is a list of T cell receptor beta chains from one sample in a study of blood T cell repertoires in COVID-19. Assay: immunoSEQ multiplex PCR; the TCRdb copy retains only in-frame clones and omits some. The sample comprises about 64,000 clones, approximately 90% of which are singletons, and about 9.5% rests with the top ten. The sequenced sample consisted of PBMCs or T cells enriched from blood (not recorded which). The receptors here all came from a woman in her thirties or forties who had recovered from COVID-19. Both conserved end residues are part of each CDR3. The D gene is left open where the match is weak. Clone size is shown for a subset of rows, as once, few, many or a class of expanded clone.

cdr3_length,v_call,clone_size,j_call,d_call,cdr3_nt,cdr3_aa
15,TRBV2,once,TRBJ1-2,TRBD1,TGTGCCAGCAGTCCTGAGAGGGGGCGCGTCTATGGCTACACCTTC,CASSPERGRVYGYTF
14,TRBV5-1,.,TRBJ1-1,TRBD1,TGCGCCAGCAGCTTGTCGGACAGGGTCGCTGAAGCTTTCTTT,CASSLSDRVAEAFF
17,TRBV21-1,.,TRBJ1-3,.,TGTGCCAGCAGCAAAGGTTACGACAGGAACCCTGGAAACACCATATATTTT,CASSKGYDRNPGNTIYF
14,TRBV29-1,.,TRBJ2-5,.,TGCAGCGTCCCACAGGGGGGGAGGAGGGAGACCCAGTACTTC,CSVPQGGRRETQYF
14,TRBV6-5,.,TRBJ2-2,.,TGTGCCAGCCTTGAACCGGCGAACACCGGGGAGCTGTTTTTT,CASLEPANTGELFF
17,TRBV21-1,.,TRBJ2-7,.,TGTGCCAGCAGCAAAGTTAGGTCGGGACAGGGAGACTACGAGCAGTACTTC,CASSKVRSGQGDYEQYF
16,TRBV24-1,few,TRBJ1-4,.,TGTGCCACCACGGAGATTTGTCTGCTGCTTAATGAAAAACTGTTTTTT,CATTEICLLLNEKLFF
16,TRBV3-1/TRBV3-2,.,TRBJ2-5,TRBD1,TGTGCCAGCAGCCATGGGACAGGCCCCGGGGGAGAGACCCAGTACTTC,CASSHGTGPGGETQYF
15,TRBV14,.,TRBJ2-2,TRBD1,TGTGCCAGCAGCCAAGATCAGGGGGACACCGGGGAGCTGTTTTTT,CASSQDQGDTGELFF
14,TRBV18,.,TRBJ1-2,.,TGTGCCAGCTCACCACTCAGGGATAACTATGGCTACACCTTC,CASSPLRDNYGYTF
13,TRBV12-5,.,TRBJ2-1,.,TGTGCTAGTGGTCCTCGGACAGATGCTGAGCAGTTCTTC,CASGPRTDAEQFF
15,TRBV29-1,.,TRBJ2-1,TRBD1,TGCAGCGTAGGGACAGGGTCCAACTCCTACAATGAGCAGTTCTTC,CSVGTGSNSYNEQFF
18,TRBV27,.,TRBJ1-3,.,TGTGCCAGCAGTCCTAGGTGGGGCCGTATCGACTCTGGAAACACCATATATTTT,CASSPRWGRIDSGNTIYF
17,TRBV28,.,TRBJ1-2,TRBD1,TGTGCCAGCAGTTTGACAGGGGTCCTGGACTCCTTAAAAGGGTACACCTTC,CASSLTGVLDSLKGYTF